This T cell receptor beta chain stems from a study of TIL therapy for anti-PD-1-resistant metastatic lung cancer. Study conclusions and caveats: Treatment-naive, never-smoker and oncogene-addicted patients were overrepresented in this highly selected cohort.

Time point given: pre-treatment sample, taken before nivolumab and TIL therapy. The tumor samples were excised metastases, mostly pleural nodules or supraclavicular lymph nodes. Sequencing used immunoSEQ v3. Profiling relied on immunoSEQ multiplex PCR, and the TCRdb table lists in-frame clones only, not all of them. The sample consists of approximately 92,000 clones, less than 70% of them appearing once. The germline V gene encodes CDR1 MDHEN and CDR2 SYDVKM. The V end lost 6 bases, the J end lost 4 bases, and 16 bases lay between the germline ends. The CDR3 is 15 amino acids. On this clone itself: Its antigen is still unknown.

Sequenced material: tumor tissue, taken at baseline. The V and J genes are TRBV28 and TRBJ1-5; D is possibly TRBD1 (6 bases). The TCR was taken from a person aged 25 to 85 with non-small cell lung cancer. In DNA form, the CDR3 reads TGTGCCAGCAGCGCCCCGGCTAGGGGGAATCAGCCCCAGCATTTT. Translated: CASSAPARGNQPQHF.